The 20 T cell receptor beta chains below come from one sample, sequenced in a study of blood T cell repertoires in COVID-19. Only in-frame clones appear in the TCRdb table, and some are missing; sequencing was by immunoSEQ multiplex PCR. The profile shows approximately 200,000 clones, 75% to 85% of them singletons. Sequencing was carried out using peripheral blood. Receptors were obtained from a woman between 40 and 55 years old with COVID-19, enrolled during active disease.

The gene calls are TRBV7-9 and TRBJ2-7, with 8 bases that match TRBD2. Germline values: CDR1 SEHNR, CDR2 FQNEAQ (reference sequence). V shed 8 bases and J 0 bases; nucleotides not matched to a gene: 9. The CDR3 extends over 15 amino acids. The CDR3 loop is CASGSSRGGSYEQYF. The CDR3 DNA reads TGTGCCAGCGGTTCTAGCCGGGGGGGCTCCTACGAGCAGTACTTC. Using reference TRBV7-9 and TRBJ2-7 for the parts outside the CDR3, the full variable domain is DTGVSQNPRHKITKRGQNVTFRCDPISEHNRLYWYRQTLGQGPEFLTYFQNEAQLEKSRLLSDRFSAERPKGSFSTLEIQRTEQGDSAMYLCASGSSRGGSYEQYFGPGTRLTVT.

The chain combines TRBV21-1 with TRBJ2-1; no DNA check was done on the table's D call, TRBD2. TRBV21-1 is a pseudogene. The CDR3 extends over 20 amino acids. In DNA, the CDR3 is TGTGCCAGCAGCAAAGCTGAGAGGAGGGAACAGAAGGCTCGATCTAATGAGCAGTTCTTC. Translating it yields CASSKAERREQKARSNEQFF.

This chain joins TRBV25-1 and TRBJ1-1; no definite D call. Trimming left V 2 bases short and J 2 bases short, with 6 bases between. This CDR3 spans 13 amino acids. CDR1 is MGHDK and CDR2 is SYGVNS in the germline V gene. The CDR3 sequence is CASSEGPNTEAFF. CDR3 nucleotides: TGTGCCAGCAGTGAAGGGCCCAACACTGAAGCTTTCTTT.

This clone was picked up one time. The CDR3 DNA is TGTGCCAGTCAGGGTTCTCGCTACGAGCAGTACTTC. It translates to CASQGSRYEQYF. The rearrangement uses TRBV6-5 and TRBJ2-7; D is possibly TRBD1 (5 bases). Between the trimmed V and J ends, which lost 9 bases and 3 bases, there was a span of 12 bases. CDR1 and CDR2 (germline): MNHEY, SVGAGI. The CDR3 runs to 12 residues.

The CDR3 bases are TGCAGTGCTAGTCATCTACCTGGGAATAGCGCATACAATGAGCAGTTCTTC. Protein sequence: CSASHLPGNSAYNEQFF. This chain connects TRBV20-1 to TRBJ2-1, with TRBD2 as a possible D gene (5 bases). The length of the CDR3 is 17 residues. Germline V CDR1 and CDR2: DFQATT, SNEGSKA (reference sequence). Trimming left V 3 bases short and J 4 bases short, with 22 bases between.

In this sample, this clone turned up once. CDR3 DNA sequence: TGTGCCAGTGGCGGAGCAGGGGGCAATGAGCAGTTCTTC. Its translation is CASGGAGGNEQFF. The chain has TRBV19 and TRBJ2-1; TRBD1 agrees at 7 bases. The CDR3 loop spans 13 amino acids. Germline V gives CDR1 LNHDA, CDR2 SQIVND (reference sequence). After removal of 8 bases from V and 6 bases from J, the junction contained 7 bases not matched to a gene.

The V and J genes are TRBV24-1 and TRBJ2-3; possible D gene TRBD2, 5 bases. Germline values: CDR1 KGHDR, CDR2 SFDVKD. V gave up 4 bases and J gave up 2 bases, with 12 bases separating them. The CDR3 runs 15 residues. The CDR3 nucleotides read TGTGCCACCAGTGAAGACGGTCGGGACACAGATACGCAGTATTTT. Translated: CATSEDGRDTDTQYF.

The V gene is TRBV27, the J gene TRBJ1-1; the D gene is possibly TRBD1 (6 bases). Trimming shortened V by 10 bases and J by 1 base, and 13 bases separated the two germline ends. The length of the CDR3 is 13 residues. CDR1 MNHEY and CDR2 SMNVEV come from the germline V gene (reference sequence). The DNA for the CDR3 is TGTGCCACCAGGACAGCCAGGAACACTGAAGCTTTCTTT. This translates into CATRTARNTEAFF.

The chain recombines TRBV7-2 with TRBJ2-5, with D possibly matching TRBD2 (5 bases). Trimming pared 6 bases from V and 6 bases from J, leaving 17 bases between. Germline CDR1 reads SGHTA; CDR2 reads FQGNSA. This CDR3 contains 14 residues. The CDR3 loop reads CASSPGVTGKTQYF. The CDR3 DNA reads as TGTGCCAGCAGTCCGGGTGTGACGGGAAAGACCCAGTACTTC.

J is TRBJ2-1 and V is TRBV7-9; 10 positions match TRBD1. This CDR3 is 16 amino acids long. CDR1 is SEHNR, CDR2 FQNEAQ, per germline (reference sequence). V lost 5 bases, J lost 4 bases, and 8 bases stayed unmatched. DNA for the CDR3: TGTGCCAGCAGCCTGGTCGGACAGGGGGTTTACAATGAGCAGTTCTTC. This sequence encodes CASSLVGQGVYNEQFF.

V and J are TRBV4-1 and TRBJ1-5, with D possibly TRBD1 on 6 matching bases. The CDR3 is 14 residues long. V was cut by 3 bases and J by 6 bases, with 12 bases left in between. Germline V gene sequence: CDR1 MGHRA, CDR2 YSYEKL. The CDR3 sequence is CASSQRGGSQPQHF. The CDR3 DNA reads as TGCGCCAGCAGCCAGAGGGGGGGTAGTCAGCCCCAGCATTTT.

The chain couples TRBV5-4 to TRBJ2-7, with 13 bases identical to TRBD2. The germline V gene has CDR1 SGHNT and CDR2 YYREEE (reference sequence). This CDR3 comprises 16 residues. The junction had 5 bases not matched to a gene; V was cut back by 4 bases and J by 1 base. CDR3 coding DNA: TGTGCCAGCAGCCCGACTAGCGGGGGGTCTTCCTACGAGCAGTACTTC. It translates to CASSPTSGGSSYEQYF.

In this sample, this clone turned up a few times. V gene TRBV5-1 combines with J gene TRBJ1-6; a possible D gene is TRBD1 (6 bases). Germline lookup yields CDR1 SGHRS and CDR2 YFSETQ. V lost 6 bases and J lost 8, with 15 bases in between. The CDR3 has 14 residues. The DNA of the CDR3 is TGCGCCAGCACTTTGGGGACACAGGATTCACCCCTCCACTTT. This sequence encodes CASTLGTQDSPLHF.

CDR3 sequence (DNA): TGTGCCAGCAGTGGCGGCGGGCGGGACAATGAGCAGTTCTTC. Its translation: CASSGGGRDNEQFF. V usage is TRBV2 and J usage is TRBJ2-1; maybe TRBD2 (5 bases). The germline V gene encodes CDR1 SNHLY and CDR2 FYNNEI. The germline V and J ends were trimmed by 4 bases and 5 bases, with 12 bases remaining between them. This CDR3 is 14 amino acids long.

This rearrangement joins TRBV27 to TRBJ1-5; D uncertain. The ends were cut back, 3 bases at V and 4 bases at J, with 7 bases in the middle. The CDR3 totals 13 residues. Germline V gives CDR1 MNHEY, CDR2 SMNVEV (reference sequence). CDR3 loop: CASSFLENQPQHF. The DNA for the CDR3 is TGTGCCAGCAGTTTCCTCGAGAATCAGCCCCAGCATTTT.

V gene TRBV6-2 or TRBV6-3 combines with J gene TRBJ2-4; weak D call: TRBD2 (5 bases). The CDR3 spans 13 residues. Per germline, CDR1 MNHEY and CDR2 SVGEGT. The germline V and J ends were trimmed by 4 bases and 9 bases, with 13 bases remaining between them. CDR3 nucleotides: TGTGCCAGCAGTTTAGACGGGGTGAGCATTCAGTACTTC. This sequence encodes CASSLDGVSIQYF.

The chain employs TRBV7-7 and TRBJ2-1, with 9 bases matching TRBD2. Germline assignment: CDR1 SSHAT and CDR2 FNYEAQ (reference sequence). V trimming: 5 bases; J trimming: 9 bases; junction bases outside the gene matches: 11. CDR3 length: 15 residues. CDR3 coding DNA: TGTGCCAGCAGCAAGGTGTGGACTAGCGAGGCTGAGCAGTTCTTC. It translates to CASSKVWTSEAEQFF.

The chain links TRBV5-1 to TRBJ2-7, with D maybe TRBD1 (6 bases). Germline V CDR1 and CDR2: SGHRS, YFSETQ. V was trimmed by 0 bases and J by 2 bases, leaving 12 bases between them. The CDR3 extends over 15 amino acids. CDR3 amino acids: CASSLGSGHPYEQYF. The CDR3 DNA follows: TGCGCCAGCAGCTTGGGATCGGGACATCCCTACGAGCAGTACTTC.

The CDR3 loop is CASSFSEGWGEQYF. CDR3 DNA sequence: TGCGCCAGCAGCTTTTCCGAGGGTTGGGGTGAGCAGTACTTC. The chain couples TRBV5-1 to TRBJ2-7; TRBD2 is a possible D gene (5 bases). CDR3 length: 14 amino acids. The germline V gene encodes CDR1 SGHRS and CDR2 YFSETQ. V was trimmed by 2 bases and J by 7 bases, leaving 16 bases between them.

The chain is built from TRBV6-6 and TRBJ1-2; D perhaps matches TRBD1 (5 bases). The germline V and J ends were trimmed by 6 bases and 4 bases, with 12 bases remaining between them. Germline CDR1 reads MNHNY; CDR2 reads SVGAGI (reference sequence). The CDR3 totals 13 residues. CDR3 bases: TGTGCCAGCAGCCCCTACGGGGGCTATGGCTACACCTTC. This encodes CASSPYGGYGYTF.